Sequencing of this TCR beta chain was carried out in a study of beta chain features in type 1 diabetes. Reverse transcribing all isolated RNA meant expressed TCRB transcripts were sequenced. Method: immunoSEQ multiplex PCR; TCRdb's copy keeps in-frame clones and lacks some. This sample has just under 150,000 clones; about 13% occur once, and the top ten carry approximately 1.3%. Germline loops: CDR1 SGHNT, CDR2 YENEEA. The CDR3 covers 16 residues. V was pared by 1 base and J by 4 bases, with 11 bases between. As regards this clone: Its antigen is still unknown.

Study observations and caveats: Shortening that was moderate but significant affected the TCRB CDR3s of Type 1 diabetes patients in all four CD4+ subsets.

The origin of this receptor is a man younger than 30 with type 1 diabetes. The chain uses TRBV11-3 and TRBJ2-6, with D possibly being TRBD1 (5 bases). The sample taken for sequencing was central memory CD4+ T cells from blood. The DNA of the CDR3 is TGTGCCAGCAGCTTAGTAAAGGGGATCGGGGCCAACGTCCTGACTTTC. Protein product: CASSLVKGIGANVLTF.